This TCR beta chain was documented in a study of blood T cell repertoires in COVID-19. The CDR3 consists of 14 residues. The V end was cut by 0 bases, the J end by 8 bases, with 12 bases between. CDR1 is SGHNT, CDR2 YYREEE, per germline (reference sequence). Only in-frame clones appear in the TCRdb table, and some are missing; sequencing was by immunoSEQ multiplex PCR. The sample contains some 200,000 clones, under 85% of which appear only once. The genes are TRBV5-4 and TRBJ2-1; D perhaps matches TRBD2 (6 bases). The specimen sequenced was peripheral blood. This TCR derives from a woman aged 25 to 39 with COVID-19, enrolled during active disease. CDR3 DNA sequence: TGTGCCAGCAGCTTGGTAGCTAGCGTCCATGAGCAGTTCTTC. Protein sequence: CASSLVASVHEQFF.